This T cell receptor (beta chain) was captured in a study of T cell responses to AZD1222 COVID-19 vaccine. Sequencing used immunoSEQ multiplex PCR; TCRdb keeps in-frame clones, though not all of them. Of about 150,000 clones detected, 85% to 95% appear once; the ten largest clones hold approximately 1.6%. Germline CDR1 SGHVS, CDR2 FQNEAQ. The CDR3 spans 16 residues. The trim removed 5 bases at V and 7 bases at J, leaving 14 bases unmatched. Of note for this clone: What it binds is unknown.

General study findings and limits: There were mostly white British donors and more females than males, and clonal diversity was possibly underestimated. Regions 160-218 and 743-854 held dominance among vaccine-associated CD4 TCRs, which spanned spike. As reported, nearly half of all spike-specific TCRs target variant regions that are unmutated.

The rearrangement uses TRBV7-8 and TRBJ2-1; TRBD1 aligns across 7 bases. Material: peripheral blood, obtained 28 days after the second AZD1222 dose. The clonotype comes from an adult who received the AZD1222 COVID-19 vaccine. The CDR3 sequence: CASSNLGTAVSNEQFF. The CDR3 DNA is TGTGCCAGCAGCAACTTGGGGACAGCCGTGAGTAATGAGCAGTTCTTC.